Shown below are 31 T cell receptor beta chains from a single sample sequenced in a study of T cells in Graves' hyperthyroidism and ophthalmopathy. There were TCR beta CDR3 regions amplified from RNA transcripts. The HTBI primer set was used in a first-round RT-PCR of the TCR CDR3. From the multiplex PCR reads, TCRdb called clonotypes with MiXCR, one entry per CDR3 protein. The sample has 500,000 to 700,000 distinct CDR3 sequences, approximately 15% seen once; the top ten hold 18%. Sequenced sample: blood. Receptors originate from a woman in her late teens or twenties with Graves' hyperthyroidism.

This clonotype came up many times. V and J are TRBV29-1 and TRBJ1-1; no clear D. CDR1 SQVTM and CDR2 ANQGSEA come from the germline V gene. The CDR3 is made up of 12 amino acids. V lost 4 bases to trimming and J lost 4 bases, with 10 bases between them. CDR3 nucleotides: TGCAGCGTTGGCCCTCTGACCACTGAAGCTTTCTTT. Encoded protein: CSVGPLTTEAFF. Using reference TRBV29-1 and TRBJ1-1 for the parts outside the CDR3, the full variable domain is SAVISQKPSRDICQRGTSLTIQCQVDSQVTMMFWYRQQPGQSLTLIATANQGSEATYESGFVIDKFPISRPNLTFSTLTVSNMSPEDSSIYLCSVGPLTTEAFFGQGTRLTVV.

The chain joins TRBV5-6 to TRBJ1-2; no clear D gene. Trimming took 6 bases from V and 9 from J, leaving 27 bases between them. In germline, CDR1 is SGHDT, CDR2 YYEEEE. The length of the CDR3 is 16 residues. The DNA for the CDR3 is TGTGCCAGCAATACAGCGGGCCGTACTTTCCTTCGTAGCTACACCTTC. Translated: CASNTAGRTFLRSYTF. Full variable domain (rest looked up from reference TRBV5-6 and TRBJ1-2): DAGVTQSPTHLIKTRGQQVTLRCSPKSGHDTVSWYQQALGQGPQFIFQYYEEEERQRGNFPDRFSGHQFPNYSSELNVNALLLGDSALYLCASNTAGRTFLRSYTFGSGTRLTVV.

In its sample, this clonotype was seen many times. The chain couples TRBV28 to TRBJ2-7; 7 nucleotides line up with TRBD1. The CDR3 length is 14 residues. The V and J ends lost 2 bases and 4 bases, in that order; junction bases with no gene match: 5. Germline CDR1 MDHEN, CDR2 SYDVKM. The CDR3 bases are TGTGCCAGCAGTTTAGTCGGGACAGATTACGAGCAGTACTTC. It codes for CASSLVGTDYEQYF.

The V gene is TRBV6-1, the J gene TRBJ2-5; tentative D call: TRBD2 (5 bases). V dropped 2 bases and J dropped 7 bases, with 11 bases sitting between them. Germline V lookup: CDR1 MNHNS, CDR2 SASEGT. The length of the CDR3 is 13 residues. CDR3 in DNA: TGTGCCAGCAGTGAATTCGAGAGGGCGACCCAGTACTTC. The encoded protein is CASSEFERATQYF.

This clonotype showed up many times. This chain connects TRBV7-2 to TRBJ2-1; TRBD2 aligns across 9 bases. The CDR3 runs to 18 residues. J lost 0 bases, V lost 0 bases, and 6 bases had no gene match. Germline assignment: CDR1 SGHTA and CDR2 FQGNSA. The CDR3 spells CASSLAGVSGGSYNEQFF. Here the CDR3 DNA reads TGTGCCAGCAGCTTAGCGGGAGTTAGCGGGGGCTCCTACAATGAGCAGTTCTTC.

This clonotype was seen a handful of times. The V call is TRBV4-3, the J call TRBJ2-5; 8 positions agree with TRBD2. The germline V gene encodes CDR1 LGHNA and CDR2 YSLEER. The CDR3 is made up of 17 amino acids. V was clipped by 4 bases and J by 1 base; unmatched bases: 11. The CDR3 DNA is TGCGCCAGCAGCCTAGAGCGCCAGCGGGGGAGCCAAGAGACCCAGTACTTC. This sequence encodes CASSLERQRGSQETQYF.

This clonotype was counted ten times or more. V is TRBV3-1 and J is TRBJ1-1; no clear D. The ends were cut back, 4 bases at V and 1 base at J, with 16 bases in the middle. There are 16 residues in the CDR3. Per germline, CDR1 LGHDT and CDR2 YNNKEL (reference sequence). The CDR3 region has the DNA TGTGCCAGCAGCCTTAGAGCAGGACGCTCGAACACTGAAGCTTTCTTT. Residues: CASSLRAGRSNTEAFF.

This clonotype was found many times. The chain links TRBV5-1 to TRBJ1-1; D not resolved. The CDR3 length is 15 residues. The V gene's germline CDR1 is SGHRS and CDR2 YFSETQ. The ends were cut back, 0 bases at V and 1 base at J, with 10 bases in the middle. CDR3: CASSLEAGPNTEAFF. The CDR3, as DNA: TGCGCCAGCAGCTTGGAGGCGGGCCCGAACACTGAAGCTTTCTTT.

In its sample, this clonotype was seen a few times. The V call is TRBV29-1, the J call TRBJ1-4, with TRBD1 identical over 7 bases. The trim removed 7 bases at V and 0 bases at J, leaving 5 bases unmatched. Germline values: CDR1 SQVTM, CDR2 ANQGSEA. The CDR3 loop spans 14 amino acids. The CDR3, as DNA: TGCAGCGCCTACGGGACAGCAACTAATGAAAAACTGTTTTTT. This gives the protein CSAYGTATNEKLFF. The full variable domain, rest sourced from reference TRBV29-1 and TRBJ1-4, is SAVISQKPSRDICQRGTSLTIQCQVDSQVTMMFWYRQQPGQSLTLIATANQGSEATYESGFVIDKFPISRPNLTFSTLTVSNMSPEDSSIYLCSAYGTATNEKLFFGSGTQLSVL.

The V call is TRBV6-2 or TRBV6-3, the J call TRBJ1-1; the match to TRBD1 covers 11 bases. Germline V lookup: CDR1 MNHEY, CDR2 SVGEGT. The V and J ends lost 5 bases and 4 bases, in that order; junction bases with no gene match: 9. The CDR3 totals 16 residues. The CDR3 loop is CASSHPGQGVSTEAFF. The DNA for the CDR3 is TGTGCCAGCAGTCATCCGGGACAGGGGGTGAGCACTGAAGCTTTCTTT.

This clonotype was recorded many times. V is TRBV7-9 and J is TRBJ2-7, with 9 bases that match TRBD1. CDR1 SEHNR and CDR2 FQNEAQ come from the germline V gene (reference sequence). This CDR3 has 15 residues. V was clipped by 5 bases and J by 2 bases; unmatched bases: 7. In DNA form, the CDR3 reads TGTGCCAGCAGCGCCACAGGGGGCAAAACCTACGAGCAGTACTTC. Protein: CASSATGGKTYEQYF.

This clonotype came up many times. This chain links TRBV3-1 with TRBJ1-1; the D is unclear. The CDR3 consists of 13 residues. Germline CDR1 reads LGHDT; CDR2 reads YNNKEL (reference sequence). Trimming took off 1 base at V and 12 bases at J, with 15 bases between the two ends. This CDR3 is CASSQARLRGPFF. For the CDR3, the DNA is TGTGCCAGCAGCCAAGCCCGCCTAAGAGGGCCTTTCTTT.

This clonotype was seen repeatedly, ten times or more. The chain combines TRBV20-1 with TRBJ1-1; TRBD1 might be the D (5 bases). Germline V gene data show CDR1 as DFQATT and CDR2 as SNEGSKA (reference sequence). This CDR3 has 16 amino acids. Trimming left V 0 bases short and J 2 bases short, with 16 bases between. The DNA for the CDR3 is TGCAGTGCTAGAGATTGGTCCAGGGCTCAAAACACTGAAGCTTTCTTT. It encodes CSARDWSRAQNTEAFF.

The chain employs TRBV28 and TRBJ2-1; TRBD1 agrees at 11 bases. J was trimmed by 15 bases and V by 5 bases; bases with no gene match: 6. The CDR3 is 12 residues long. Germline CDR1 reads MDHEN; CDR2 reads SYDVKM. The CDR3 loop reads CASSIGQGAVFF. As DNA, the CDR3 is TGTGCCAGCAGTATCGGACAGGGGGCGGTGTTCTTC.

The gene calls are TRBV28 and TRBJ1-5, with a weak D call TRBD1 (6 bases). From germline, CDR1 is MDHEN and CDR2 SYDVKM. This CDR3 has 14 amino acids. V shed 3 bases and J shed 5 bases, with 11 bases lying between them. The CDR3 DNA sequence: TGTGCCAGCAGTTTGGGGGGGCTCCATCAGCCCCAGCATTTT. Its protein product is CASSLGGLHQPQHF. Drawing the rest from reference TRBV28 and TRBJ1-5, the complete variable domain is DVKVTQSSRYLVKRTGEKVFLECVQDMDHENMFWYRQDPGLGLRLIYFSYDVKMKEKGDIPEGYSVSREKKERFSLILESASTNQTSMYLCASSLGGLHQPQHFGDGTRLSIL.

This clonotype showed up just a few times. The chain carries TRBV6-2 or TRBV6-3 and TRBJ1-3; D ambiguous. This CDR3 spans 14 amino acids. CDR1 is MNHEY and CDR2 is SVGEGT in the germline V gene. V lost 7 bases, J lost 4 bases, and 14 bases lay in between. The CDR3 nucleotides read TGTGCCAGCATTCGACCGGCCCAAGGAAACACCATATATTTT. This encodes CASIRPAQGNTIYF.

Ten or more counts support this clonotype. The CDR3 DNA follows: TGTGCCAGCAGTGACGAAGTCGACAGGGGGAATGAGCAGTTCTTC. This translates into CASSDEVDRGNEQFF. This chain uses TRBV6-2 or TRBV6-3 with TRBJ2-1, with 9 bases fitting TRBD1. Germline V gene sequence: CDR1 MNHEY, CDR2 SVGEGT. V lost 5 bases to trimming and J lost 7 bases; unmatched junction nucleotides: 9. CDR3 length: 15 amino acids.

The rearrangement links TRBV28 to TRBJ2-1; TRBD2 aligns across 15 bases. This CDR3 spans 15 amino acids. Germline CDR1 is MDHEN and CDR2 is SYDVKM. The V gene end was trimmed by 5 bases and the J gene end by 8 bases; junction bases not matched to a gene: 4. In nucleotides, the CDR3 is TGTGCCAGCAGTGGACTAGCGGGAGGGCTAGATGAGCAGTTCTTC. Protein product: CASSGLAGGLDEQFF.

This clonotype was recorded many times. This chain joins TRBV12-3 or TRBV12-4 and TRBJ1-5; D gene uncertain. The V and J ends lost 5 bases and 1 base respectively, with 9 bases between them. The CDR3 has 14 amino acids. For the CDR3, the DNA is TGTGCCAGCAGTCTTCGACGGAGCAATCAGCCCCAGCATTTT. It is translated as CASSLRRSNQPQHF.

This clonotype was counted a few times. The V call is TRBV6-5, the J call TRBJ1-2; possibly TRBD1 for D (5 bases). The germline V gene has CDR1 MNHEY and CDR2 SVGAGI. This CDR3 contains 14 residues. Trimming shortened V by 2 bases and J by 3 bases, and 10 bases separated the two germline ends. CDR3 DNA sequence: TGTGCCAGCAGTTACGGGGGTGGAGACTATGGCTACACCTTC. Its translation: CASSYGGGDYGYTF.

This clonotype was counted at least ten times. The chain links TRBV3-1 to TRBJ2-5; the match to TRBD1 covers 10 bases. The CDR3 has 14 amino acids. The germline CDR1 and CDR2 sequences are LGHDT and YNNKEL (reference sequence). The V and J ends lost 3 bases and 4 bases, in that order; junction bases with no gene match: 2. CDR3 DNA sequence: TGTGCCAGCAGCCAGAGGGACAGGGGAGAGACCCAGTACTTC. Encoded protein: CASSQRDRGETQYF.

CDR3 sequence reads: CSLSQGSETQYF. DNA of the CDR3: TGCAGCCTTTCACAGGGTAGCGAGACCCAGTACTTC. The chain employs TRBV29-1 and TRBJ2-5; maybe TRBD1 (6 bases). The CDR3 sequence is 12 residues long. Germline CDR1 and CDR2: SQVTM and ANQGSEA. Trimming stripped 8 bases from V and 5 bases from J, with 15 bases between. The full variable domain, in which reference TRBV29-1 and TRBJ2-5 provide the parts outside the CDR3, is SAVISQKPSRDICQRGTSLTIQCQVDSQVTMMFWYRQQPGQSLTLIATANQGSEATYESGFVIDKFPISRPNLTFSTLTVSNMSPEDSSIYLCSLSQGSETQYFGPGTRLLVL.

This clonotype was recorded at least ten times. The chain has TRBV12-3 or TRBV12-4 and TRBJ2-5; D uncertain. The germline V and J ends were trimmed by 5 bases and 3 bases, with 7 bases remaining between them. This CDR3 comprises 12 residues. The CDR3 spells CASSLSKETQYF. The CDR3 nucleotides read TGTGCCAGCAGTCTTTCGAAAGAGACCCAGTACTTC.

This clonotype appeared many times. CDR3 in amino acids: CASSLGHQNTEAFF. The CDR3 nucleotides read TGTGCCAGCAGTTTGGGACACCAAAACACTGAAGCTTTCTTT. The rearrangement links TRBV12-3 or TRBV12-4 to TRBJ1-1; TRBD1 is a possible D gene (6 bases). The CDR3 extends over 14 amino acids. Trimming left V 3 bases short and J 2 bases short, with 10 bases between.

The chain combines TRBV7-3 with TRBJ2-1; 9 nucleotides line up with TRBD2. There are 16 residues in the CDR3. Losses at the gene ends were 6 bases for V and 7 bases for J; bases not matched to a gene: 13. In germline, CDR1 is SGHTA, CDR2 FQGTGA. DNA for the CDR3: TGTGCCAGCAGTCCCTTCGGGCGGGGGGGCATTAATGAGCAGTTCTTC. Translation: CASSPFGRGGINEQFF.

This chain uses TRBV7-9 with TRBJ2-2; tentatively, D is TRBD1 (6 bases). This CDR3 region has 15 residues. Germline V lookup: CDR1 SEHNR, CDR2 FQNEAQ (reference sequence). V was pared by 6 bases and J by 0 bases, with 11 bases between. CDR3 nucleotides: TGTGCCAGCAGGTTCCGGGACACGAACACCGGGGAGCTGTTTTTT. Its translation is CASRFRDTNTGELFF.

This clonotype was seen more than once but under ten times. The rearrangement joins TRBV20-1 to TRBJ1-6; 8 bases agree with TRBD1. Germline V gene lookup returns CDR1 DFQATT and CDR2 SNEGSKA (reference sequence). The CDR3 is made up of 18 amino acids. V shed 0 bases, J shed 7 bases, and the junction held 14 bases outside the gene matches. CDR3 DNA sequence: TGCAGTGCTAGAGACAAAATACCGGACAGGGTGAGGAATTCACCCCTCCACTTT. Its protein is CSARDKIPDRVRNSPLHF.

In this sample, this clonotype turned up many times. CDR3 sequence: CSAREGRELETQYF. In nucleotides, the CDR3 is TGCAGTGCTAGAGAAGGACGGGAGCTAGAGACCCAGTACTTC. The rearrangement uses TRBV20-1 and TRBJ2-5, with D tentatively TRBD2 (6 bases). CDR1 DFQATT and CDR2 SNEGSKA come from the germline V gene (reference sequence). V was trimmed by 0 bases and J by 4 bases, leaving 12 bases between them. The CDR3 covers 14 residues.

This clonotype was recorded at least ten times. The chain couples TRBV6-1 to TRBJ1-1, with a possible D match to TRBD1 (6 bases). CDR3 length: 12 residues. With 2 bases removed from V and 10 bases from J, the gap between germline ends came to 11 bases. Germline V lookup: CDR1 MNHNS, CDR2 SASEGT. CDR3 DNA sequence: TGTGCCAGCAGTGAAACAGGGAGGGCAGCTTTCTTT. Its translation is CASSETGRAAFF.

This clonotype was seen a few times. At one end, the junction sequence differs from germline, possibly due to a read error. This chain links TRBV12-3 or TRBV12-4 with TRBJ2-2; possibly TRBD2 for D (5 bases). CDR3 length: 15 residues. The CDR3, as DNA: TGTGCCAGCAGTTACCCAACCAGGAACACCGGGGAGTTGTTTTTT. Amino acid sequence: CASSYPTRNTGELFF.

V and J are TRBV5-1 and TRBJ1-2; possibly TRBD1 for D (5 bases). CDR3 length: 14 residues. Trimming removed 4 bases at V and 4 bases at J, with 14 bases between. Looked up from germline, CDR1 is SGHRS and CDR2 is YFSETQ. The CDR3 bases are TGCGCCAGCAGCCCGGACAAGCCCCGCTATGGCTACACCTTC. It is translated as CASSPDKPRYGYTF.